This entry lists 10 T cell receptor beta chains sequenced from one sample in a study of early stage breast cancer tumors. Libraries were prepared by immunoSEQ multiplex PCR; TCRdb keeps only in-frame clonotypes and omits some of them. The sample comprises more than 60,000 clones, 79% of which are singletons, and 3.5% rests with the top ten. What was sequenced was blood. These TCRs come from a person aged 55 to 70 with breast cancer.

With regard to this clone: A read error may account for a junction end that differs from germline. The J gene is TRBJ2-7, the V gene TRBV6-6, with 11 nucleotides matching TRBD2. The CDR3 sequence is 13 residues long. In germline, CDR1 is MNHNY, CDR2 SVGAGI (reference sequence). The CDR3 here is CASSYETSGTQEF. As DNA, the CDR3 is TGTGCCAGCAGTTACGAGACTAGCGGGACACAGGAGTTC.

For the CDR3, the DNA is TGTGCCACCAGCAGAGATCAGGGACAGGCCTCCTACGAGCAGTACTTC. Its protein product is CATSRDQGQASYEQYF. V and J are TRBV15 and TRBJ2-7; 8 bases are shared with TRBD1. Trimming at V came to 0 bases and at J to 0 bases, leaving 4 bases not matched to a gene. Looked up from germline, CDR1 is LNHNV and CDR2 is YYDKDF (reference sequence). CDR3 length: 16 residues.

This chain uses TRBV6-5 with TRBJ2-5; TRBD2 matches 8 bases. J lost 5 bases, V lost 5 bases, and 10 bases had no gene match. CDR3 length equals 15 residues. Germline V gene lookup returns CDR1 MNHEY and CDR2 SVGAGI. CDR3 protein: CASSPGVAGRETQYF. Here the CDR3 DNA reads TGTGCCAGCAGTCCCGGGGTAGCGGGGCGGGAGACCCAGTACTTC.

This clone was picked up one time. V and J are TRBV7-2 and TRBJ1-1; D gene ambiguous. In germline, CDR1 is SGHTA, CDR2 FQGNSA. With 1 base removed from V and 4 bases from J, the gap between germline ends came to 13 bases. CDR3 length: 15 amino acids. The CDR3 DNA follows: TGTGCCAGCAGCTTAGATAGCGTGGGGTCCACTGAAGCTTTCTTT. This translates into CASSLDSVGSTEAFF.

The rearrangement joins TRBV2 to TRBJ2-4; 9 bases match TRBD2. The germline CDR1 and CDR2 sequences are SNHLY and FYNNEI. V lost 6 bases, J lost 8 bases, and 8 bases stayed unmatched. CDR3 size: 14 residues. In DNA, the CDR3 is TGTGCCAGCAGCGGGGGCGGGGGGGTCCACATTCAGTACTTC. This encodes CASSGGGGVHIQYF.

This clone was recorded once. V is TRBV2 and J is TRBJ2-3; 11 bases are a match to TRBD2. The CDR3 runs to 19 residues. V dropped 8 bases and J dropped 2; count of bases not matched to a gene: 18. Germline V lookup: CDR1 SNHLY, CDR2 FYNNEI. The CDR3 loop is CASSHYSSGGPVYTDTQYF. CDR3 DNA sequence: TGTGCCAGCTCCCACTATTCTAGCGGGGGGCCGGTTTACACAGATACGCAGTATTTT.

The rearrangement joins TRBV5-1 to TRBJ2-6; D unresolved. Between the trimmed V and J ends, which lost 1 base and 0 bases, there was a span of 8 bases. Germline-derived CDR1 and CDR2 are SGHRS and YFSETQ. CDR3 length: 16 residues. Written as DNA, the CDR3 is TGCGCCAGCAGCTTGCGGTTGATCTCTGGGGCCAACGTCCTGACTTTC. It codes for CASSLRLISGANVLTF. Full variable domain (remainder filled in from reference TRBV5-1 and TRBJ2-6): KAGVTQTPRYLIKTRGQQVTLSCSPISGHRSVSWYQQTPGQGLQFLFEYFSETQRNKGNFPGRFSGRQFSNSRSEMNVSTLELGDSALYLCASSLRLISGANVLTFGAGSRLTVL.

The chain recombines TRBV2 with TRBJ2-5; D is perhaps TRBD1 (8 bases). The DNA end lines up better with TRBJ2-7; the J call may be wrong. Per the germline V gene, CDR1 is SNHLY and CDR2 is FYNNEI. CDR3 length equals 13 residues. The DNA for the CDR3 is TGTGCCGGTGGGAGGGACAGGACCTACGAGCAGTACTTC. Its translation: CAGGRDRTYEQYF.

The CDR3 sequence is CASSQDLSGDEQYF. The CDR3 nucleotides are TGTGCCAGCAGCCAAGATCTGTCGGGGGACGAGCAGTACTTC. The V and J genes are TRBV4-2 and TRBJ2-7; D perhaps matches TRBD2 (6 bases). The V and J ends lost 0 bases and 5 bases respectively, with 11 bases between them. Germline CDR1 LGHNA, CDR2 YNFKEQ. The CDR3 has 14 residues.

CDR3 sequence reads: CASSLSGLAYNEQFF. DNA for the CDR3: TGTGCCAGCAGCTTAAGTGGGTTAGCGTACAATGAGCAGTTCTTC. V is TRBV11-2 and J is TRBJ2-1; the D gene is possibly TRBD2 (5 bases). V lost 2 bases, J lost 4 bases, and 12 bases lay in between. Germline V lookup: CDR1 SGHAT, CDR2 FQNNGV. The CDR3 spans 15 residues.